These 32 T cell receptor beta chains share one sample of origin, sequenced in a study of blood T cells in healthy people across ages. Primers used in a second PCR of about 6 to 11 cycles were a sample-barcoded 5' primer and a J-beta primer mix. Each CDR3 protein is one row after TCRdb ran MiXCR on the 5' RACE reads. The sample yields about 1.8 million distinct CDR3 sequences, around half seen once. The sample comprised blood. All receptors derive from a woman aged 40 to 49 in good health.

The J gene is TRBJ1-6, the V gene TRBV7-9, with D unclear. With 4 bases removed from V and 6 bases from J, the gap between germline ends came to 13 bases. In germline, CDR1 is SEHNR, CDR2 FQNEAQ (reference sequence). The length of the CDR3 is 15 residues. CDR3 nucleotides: TGTGCCAGCAGCTCTAATTCAGGATTTAATTCACCCCTCCACTTT. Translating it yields CASSSNSGFNSPLHF.

CDR3 bases: TGCAGTGCTAGAGTTCGGGACAGGGGAGCAAATCAGCCCCAGCATTTT. As protein: CSARVRDRGANQPQHF. This rearrangement joins TRBV20-1 to TRBJ1-5, with 10 nucleotides matching TRBD1. The J segment lost 4 bases and the V segment lost 1 base, leaving 7 bases of the junction unmatched. This CDR3 comprises 16 residues. CDR1 is DFQATT, CDR2 SNEGSKA, per germline (reference sequence).

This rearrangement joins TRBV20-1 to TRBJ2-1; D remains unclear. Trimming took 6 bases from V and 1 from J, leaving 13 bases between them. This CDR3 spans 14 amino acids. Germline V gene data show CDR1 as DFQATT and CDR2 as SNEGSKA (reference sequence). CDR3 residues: CSAIDHPSYNEQFF. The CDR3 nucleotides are TGCAGTGCCATAGACCACCCATCCTACAATGAGCAGTTCTTC.

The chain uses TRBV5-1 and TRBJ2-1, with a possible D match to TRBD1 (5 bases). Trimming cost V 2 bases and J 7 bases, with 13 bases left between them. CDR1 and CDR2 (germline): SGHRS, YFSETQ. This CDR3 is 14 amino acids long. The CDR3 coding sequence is TGCGCCAGCAGCTTTGACAGTACCAAGAATGAGCAGTTCTTC. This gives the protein CASSFDSTKNEQFF.

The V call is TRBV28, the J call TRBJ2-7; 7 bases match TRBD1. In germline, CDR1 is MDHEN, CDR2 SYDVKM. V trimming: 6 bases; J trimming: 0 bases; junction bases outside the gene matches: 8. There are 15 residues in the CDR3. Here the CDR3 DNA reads TGTGCCAGCAGCGGCGCCGGGACAGTCTCCTACGAGCAGTACTTC. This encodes CASSGAGTVSYEQYF.

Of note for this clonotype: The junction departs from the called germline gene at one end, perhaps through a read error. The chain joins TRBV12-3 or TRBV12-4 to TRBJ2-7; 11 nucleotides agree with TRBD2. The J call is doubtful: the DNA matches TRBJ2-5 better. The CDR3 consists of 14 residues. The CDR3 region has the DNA TGTGCCAGCGGTTTCCCTAGCGGGGGGGAGACCCAGTACTTC. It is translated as CASGFPSGGETQYF.

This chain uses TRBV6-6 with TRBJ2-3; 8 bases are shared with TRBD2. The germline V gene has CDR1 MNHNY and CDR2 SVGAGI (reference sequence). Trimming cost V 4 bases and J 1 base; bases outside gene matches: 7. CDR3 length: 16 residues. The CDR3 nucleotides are TGTGCCAGCAGTTCCTATAGCGGGGCGCGCACAGATACGCAGTATTTT. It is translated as CASSSYSGARTDTQYF.

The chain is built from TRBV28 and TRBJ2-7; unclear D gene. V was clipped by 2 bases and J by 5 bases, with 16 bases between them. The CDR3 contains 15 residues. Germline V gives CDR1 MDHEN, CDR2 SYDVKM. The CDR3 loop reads CASSLSRPGGHEQYF. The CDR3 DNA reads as TGTGCCAGCAGTTTAAGCAGACCGGGCGGACACGAGCAGTACTTC.

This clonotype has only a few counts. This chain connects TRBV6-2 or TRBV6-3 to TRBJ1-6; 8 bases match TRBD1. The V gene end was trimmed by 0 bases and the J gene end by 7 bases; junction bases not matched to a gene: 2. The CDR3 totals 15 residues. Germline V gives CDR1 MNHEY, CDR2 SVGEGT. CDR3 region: CASSYSTGVNSPLHF. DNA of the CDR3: TGTGCCAGCAGTTACTCGACAGGGGTCAATTCACCCCTCCACTTT.

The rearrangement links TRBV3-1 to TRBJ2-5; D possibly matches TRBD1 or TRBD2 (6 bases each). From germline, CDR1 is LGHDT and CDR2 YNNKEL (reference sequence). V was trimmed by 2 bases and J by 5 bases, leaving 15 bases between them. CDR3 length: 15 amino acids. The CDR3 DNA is TGTGCCAGCAGCCAATACCGGGGGCGAGGGGAGACCCAGTACTTC. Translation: CASSQYRGRGETQYF.

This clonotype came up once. The CDR3 reads CSARTSLAGGTDTQYF. The CDR3 bases are TGCAGTGCTAGGACGTCACTAGCGGGGGGGACAGATACGCAGTATTTT. V is TRBV20-1 and J is TRBJ2-3; 13 nucleotides match TRBD2. The CDR3 length is 16 residues. V gave up 3 bases and J gave up 3 bases; unmatched junction bases: 6. Germline lookup yields CDR1 DFQATT and CDR2 SNEGSKA (reference sequence).

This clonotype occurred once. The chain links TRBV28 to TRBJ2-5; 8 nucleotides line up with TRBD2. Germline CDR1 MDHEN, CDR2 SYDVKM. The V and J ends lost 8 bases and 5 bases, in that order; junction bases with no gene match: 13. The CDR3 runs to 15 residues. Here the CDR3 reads CASGRGGPFPETQYF. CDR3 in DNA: TGTGCCAGCGGGCGCGGGGGGCCCTTCCCGGAGACCCAGTACTTC.

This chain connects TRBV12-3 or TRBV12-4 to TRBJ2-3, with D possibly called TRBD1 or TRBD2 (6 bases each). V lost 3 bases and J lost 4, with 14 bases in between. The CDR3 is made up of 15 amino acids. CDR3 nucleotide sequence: TGTGCCAGCAGTTTCCGTGGGGGGCGAGCAGATACGCAGTATTTT. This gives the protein CASSFRGGRADTQYF.

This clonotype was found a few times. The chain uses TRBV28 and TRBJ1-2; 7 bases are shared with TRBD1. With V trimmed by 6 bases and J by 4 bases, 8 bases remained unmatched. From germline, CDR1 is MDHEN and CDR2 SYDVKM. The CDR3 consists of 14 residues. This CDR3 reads CASSAGQTLYGYTF. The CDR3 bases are TGTGCCAGCAGCGCGGGACAGACCCTCTATGGCTACACCTTC.

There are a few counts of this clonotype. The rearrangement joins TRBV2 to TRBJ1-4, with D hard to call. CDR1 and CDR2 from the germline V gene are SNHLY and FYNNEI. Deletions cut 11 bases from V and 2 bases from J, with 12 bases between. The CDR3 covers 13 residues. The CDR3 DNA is TGTGCCCGCCAGGACGCGACTAATGAAAAACTGTTTTTT. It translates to CARQDATNEKLFF.

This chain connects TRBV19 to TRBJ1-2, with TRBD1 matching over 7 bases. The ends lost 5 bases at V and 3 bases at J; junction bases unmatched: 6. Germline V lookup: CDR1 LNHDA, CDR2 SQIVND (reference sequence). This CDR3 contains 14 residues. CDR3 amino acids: CASSSYRGDYGYTF. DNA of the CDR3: TGTGCCAGTAGTTCATACAGGGGTGACTATGGCTACACCTTC.

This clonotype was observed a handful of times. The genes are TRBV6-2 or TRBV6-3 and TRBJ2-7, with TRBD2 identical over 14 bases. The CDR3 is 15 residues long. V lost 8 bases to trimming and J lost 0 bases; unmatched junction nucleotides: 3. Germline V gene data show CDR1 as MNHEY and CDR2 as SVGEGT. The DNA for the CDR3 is TGTGCCAGCGGACTAGCGGGGGGTCGCTCCTACGAGCAGTACTTC. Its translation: CASGLAGGRSYEQYF.

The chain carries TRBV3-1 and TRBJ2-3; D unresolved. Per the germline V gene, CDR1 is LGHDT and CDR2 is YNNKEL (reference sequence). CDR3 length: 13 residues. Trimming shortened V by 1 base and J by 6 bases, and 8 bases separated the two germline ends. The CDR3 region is CASSQGVSDTQYF. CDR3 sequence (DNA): TGTGCCAGCAGCCAAGGCGTCAGCGATACGCAGTATTTT.

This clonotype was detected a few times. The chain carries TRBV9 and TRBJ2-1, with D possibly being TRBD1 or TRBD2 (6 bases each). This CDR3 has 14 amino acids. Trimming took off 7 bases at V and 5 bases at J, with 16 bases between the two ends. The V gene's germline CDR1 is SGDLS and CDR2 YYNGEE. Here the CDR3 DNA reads TGTGCCAGCGTAGGGGGGCTTTCGGACAATGAGCAGTTCTTC. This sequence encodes CASVGGLSDNEQFF. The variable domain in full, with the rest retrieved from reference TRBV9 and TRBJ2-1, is DSGVTQTPKHLITATGQRVTLRCSPRSGDLSVYWYQQSLDQGLQFLIQYYNGEERAKGNILERFSAQQFPDLHSELNLSSLELGDSALYFCASVGGLSDNEQFFGPGTRLTVL.

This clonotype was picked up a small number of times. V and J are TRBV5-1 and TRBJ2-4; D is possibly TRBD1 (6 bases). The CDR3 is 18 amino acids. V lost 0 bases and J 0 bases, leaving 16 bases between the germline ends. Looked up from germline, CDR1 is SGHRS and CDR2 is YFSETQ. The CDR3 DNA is TGCGCCAGCAGCTTGGATGTAAGACAGGATCTAGCCAAAAACATTCAGTACTTC. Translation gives CASSLDVRQDLAKNIQYF.

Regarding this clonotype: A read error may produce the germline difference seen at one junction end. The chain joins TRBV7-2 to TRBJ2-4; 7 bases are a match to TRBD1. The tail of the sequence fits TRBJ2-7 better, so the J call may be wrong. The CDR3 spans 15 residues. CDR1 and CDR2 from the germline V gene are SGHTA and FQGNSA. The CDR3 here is CVSSLGGTETYEQYF. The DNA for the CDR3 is TGTGTCAGCAGCTTAGGTGGGACAGAAACCTACGAGCAGTACTTC.

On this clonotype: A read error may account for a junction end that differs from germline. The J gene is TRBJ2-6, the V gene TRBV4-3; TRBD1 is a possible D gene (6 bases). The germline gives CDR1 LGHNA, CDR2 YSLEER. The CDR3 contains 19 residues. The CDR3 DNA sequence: TGCGTCAGCAGCCAAGATATCGACAGGTTCTACTCTGGGGCCAACGTCCTGACTTTC. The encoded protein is CVSSQDIDRFYSGANVLTF.

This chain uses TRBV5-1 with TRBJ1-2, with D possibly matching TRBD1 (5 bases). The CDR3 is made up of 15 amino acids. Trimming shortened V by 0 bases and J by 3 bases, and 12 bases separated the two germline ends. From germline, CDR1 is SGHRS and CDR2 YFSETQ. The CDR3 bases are TGCGCCAGCAGCTTGGGACAGCTGATGGACTATGGCTACACCTTC. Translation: CASSLGQLMDYGYTF.

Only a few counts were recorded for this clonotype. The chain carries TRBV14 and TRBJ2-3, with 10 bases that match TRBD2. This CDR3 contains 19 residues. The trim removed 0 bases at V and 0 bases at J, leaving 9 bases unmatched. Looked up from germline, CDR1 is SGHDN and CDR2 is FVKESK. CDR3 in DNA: TGTGCCAGCAGCCAAGATCCTAGCGGGGGACAATTTAGCACAGATACGCAGTATTTT. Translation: CASSQDPSGGQFSTDTQYF. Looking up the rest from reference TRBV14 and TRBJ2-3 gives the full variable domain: EAGVTQFPSHSVIEKGQTVTLRCDPISGHDNLYWYRRVMGKEIKFLLHFVKESKQDESGMPNNRFLAERTGGTYSTLKVQPAELEDSGVYFCASSQDPSGGQFSTDTQYFGPGTRLTVL.

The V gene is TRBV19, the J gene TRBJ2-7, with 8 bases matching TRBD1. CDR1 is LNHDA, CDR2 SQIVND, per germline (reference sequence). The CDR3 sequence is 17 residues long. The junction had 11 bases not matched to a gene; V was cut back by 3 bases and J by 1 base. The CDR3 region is CASSILPGGVGSYEQYF. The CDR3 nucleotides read TGTGCCAGTAGTATTTTACCAGGGGGCGTGGGTTCCTACGAGCAGTACTTC.

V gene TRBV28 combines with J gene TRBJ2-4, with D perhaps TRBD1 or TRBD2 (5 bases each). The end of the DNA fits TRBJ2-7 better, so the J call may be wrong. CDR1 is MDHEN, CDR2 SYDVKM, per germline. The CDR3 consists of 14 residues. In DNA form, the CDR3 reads TGTGCCAGCACGGGGACCGGATGGTACTACGAGCAGTACTTC. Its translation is CASTGTGWYYEQYF.

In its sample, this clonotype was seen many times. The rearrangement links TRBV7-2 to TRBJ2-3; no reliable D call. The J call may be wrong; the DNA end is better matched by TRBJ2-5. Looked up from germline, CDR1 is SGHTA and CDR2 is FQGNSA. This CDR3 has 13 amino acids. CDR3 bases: TGTGCCAGCAGTTTAAGTACCGGAGATACCCAGTACTTC. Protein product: CASSLSTGDTQYF.

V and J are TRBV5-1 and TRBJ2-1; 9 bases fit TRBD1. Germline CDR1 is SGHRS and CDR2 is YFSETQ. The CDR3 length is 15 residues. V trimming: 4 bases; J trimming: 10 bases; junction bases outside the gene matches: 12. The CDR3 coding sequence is TGCGCCAGCAGCCTGGGACCGGGACAGGGCCGCGAGCAGTTCTTC. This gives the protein CASSLGPGQGREQFF.

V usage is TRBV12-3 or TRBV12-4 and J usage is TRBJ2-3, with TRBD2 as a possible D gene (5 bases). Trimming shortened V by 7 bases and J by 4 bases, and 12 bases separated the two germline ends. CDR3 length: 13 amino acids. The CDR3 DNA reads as TGTGCCAGCACAAGAAGCGGTGCAGATACGCAGTATTTT. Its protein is CASTRSGADTQYF.

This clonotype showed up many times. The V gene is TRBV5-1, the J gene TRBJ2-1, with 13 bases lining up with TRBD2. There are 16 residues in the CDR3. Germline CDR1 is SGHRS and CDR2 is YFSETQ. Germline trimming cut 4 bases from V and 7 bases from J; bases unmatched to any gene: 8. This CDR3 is CASSRMTSGGTNEQFF. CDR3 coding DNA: TGCGCCAGCAGCCGGATGACTAGCGGGGGGACTAATGAGCAGTTCTTC.

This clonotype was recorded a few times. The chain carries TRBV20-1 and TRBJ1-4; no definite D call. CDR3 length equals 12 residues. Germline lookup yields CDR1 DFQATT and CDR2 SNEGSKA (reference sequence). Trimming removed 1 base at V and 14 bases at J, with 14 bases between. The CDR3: CSARAPSMLLFF. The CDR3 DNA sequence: TGCAGTGCTAGAGCGCCGTCAATGTTGCTGTTTTTT.

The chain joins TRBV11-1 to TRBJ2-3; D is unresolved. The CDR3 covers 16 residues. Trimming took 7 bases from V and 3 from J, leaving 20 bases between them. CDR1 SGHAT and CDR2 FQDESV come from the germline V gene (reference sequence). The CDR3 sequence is CASTLGRLDETDTQYF. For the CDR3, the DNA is TGTGCCAGCACCCTCGGGCGGCTAGACGAAACAGATACGCAGTATTTT.